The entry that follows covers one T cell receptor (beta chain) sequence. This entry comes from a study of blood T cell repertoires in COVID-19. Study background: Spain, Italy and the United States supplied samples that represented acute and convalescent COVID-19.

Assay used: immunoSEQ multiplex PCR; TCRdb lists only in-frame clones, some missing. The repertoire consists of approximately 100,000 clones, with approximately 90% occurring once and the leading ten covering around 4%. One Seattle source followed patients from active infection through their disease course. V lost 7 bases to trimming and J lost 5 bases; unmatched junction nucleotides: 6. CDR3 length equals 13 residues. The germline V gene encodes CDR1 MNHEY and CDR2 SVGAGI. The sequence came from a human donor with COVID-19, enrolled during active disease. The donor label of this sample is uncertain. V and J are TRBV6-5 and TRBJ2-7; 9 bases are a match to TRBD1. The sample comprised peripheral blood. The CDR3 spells CASTWDRVNEQYF. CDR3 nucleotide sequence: TGTGCCAGCACCTGGGACAGGGTAAACGAGCAGTACTTC.